The 3 T cell receptor beta chains below all came from one sample that was sequenced in a study of spatial heterogeneity in lung cancer. Study outcomes and limitations: Counts of expanded alpha and beta TCRs within tumors tracked the tumor nonsynonymous mutation count.

TCRdb itself ran the 5' RACE reads through MiXCR, one entry per CDR3 protein. Of more than 25,000 distinct CDR3 sequences in the sample, 7.1% were seen once. Time point denoted: sample taken at primary tumor resection. These receptors have no known antigen. The material sequenced was lung tumor tissue, taken at surgery. All receptors derive from a male donor with early-stage non-small cell lung cancer.

This clonotype was observed many times. The V call is TRBV6-6, the J call TRBJ1-6, with TRBD1 matching over 7 bases. The junction had 2 bases not matched to a gene; V was cut back by 8 bases and J by 7 bases. This CDR3 has 12 residues. Germline CDR1 and CDR2: MNHNY and SVGAGI (reference sequence). In nucleotides, the CDR3 is TGTGCCAGCCGACAGGGAAATTCACCCCTCCACTTT. It is translated as CASRQGNSPLHF.

CDR3 in amino acids: CASSLAGQTSSYNEQFF. The CDR3 DNA reads TGTGCCAGCAGCTTAGCGGGGCAGACGAGCTCCTACAATGAGCAGTTCTTC. This chain joins TRBV11-1 and TRBJ2-1; D is perhaps TRBD1 (5 bases). Germline V gene sequence: CDR1 SGHAT, CDR2 FQDESV (reference sequence). This CDR3 contains 17 residues. Trimming stripped 0 bases from V and 0 bases from J, with 12 bases between.

The rearrangement links TRBV2 to TRBJ2-7; 8 bases map to TRBD1. Trimming cost V 5 bases and J 4 bases; bases outside gene matches: 4. This CDR3 region has 13 residues. Germline-derived CDR1 and CDR2 are SNHLY and FYNNEI. CDR3: CASSPDRVYEQYF. CDR3 bases: TGTGCCAGCAGTCCGGACAGGGTGTACGAGCAGTACTTC.